These 9 T cell receptor beta chains share one sample of origin, sequenced in a study of blood T cells in healthy people across ages (dated by TCRdb to the mid-2010s). Library prep was done by 5' RACE. Reads for this sample came from an Illumina HiSeq 2500. A second PCR of roughly 7 to 11 cycles was performed with a sample-barcoded 5' primer and a J-beta primer mix. The public reads were quality trimmed at Q25 with fastp and then assembled into clones with MiXCR by TCRdb, keeping productive beta chains. Rows with one shared CDR3 protein collapse into an entry with the most common genes and DNA. The sample table lists over 1,200,000 distinct CDR3 sequences, approximately 59% of them with a count of one. About 6.7% of the sample is held by the ten biggest clonotypes. Sequenced input: blood. These receptors were taken from a man aged 18 to 29 in good health.

The chain carries TRBV20-1 and TRBJ2-7; D call uncertain. Germline V gene lookup returns CDR1 DFQATT and CDR2 SNEGSKA (reference sequence). The CDR3 spans 13 residues. Trimming cost V 6 bases and J 5 bases, with 17 bases left between them. CDR3 coding DNA: TGCAGTGCCAAAGACGACAACCTGGACGAGCAGTACTTC. The encoded protein is CSAKDDNLDEQYF.

The table lists this clonotype with a few counts. The chain has TRBV7-9 and TRBJ1-1; D gene uncertain. Looked up from germline, CDR1 is SEHNR and CDR2 is FQNEAQ (reference sequence). CDR3 size: 14 residues. V dropped 3 bases and J dropped 4 bases, with 12 bases sitting between them. The CDR3 sequence: CASSFGPQSTEAFF. In DNA form, the CDR3 reads TGTGCCAGCAGCTTTGGGCCCCAGAGCACTGAAGCTTTCTTT.

This clonotype occurred a few times. The genes are TRBV2 and TRBJ1-2; tentatively, D is TRBD1 (5 bases). Germline V gives CDR1 SNHLY, CDR2 FYNNEI. Trimming took 10 bases from V and 1 from J, leaving 13 bases between them. CDR3 length equals 13 residues. Here the CDR3 reads CATRGLYNYGYTF. Written as DNA, the CDR3 is TGTGCCACTAGGGGACTTTATAACTATGGCTACACCTTC.

V and J are TRBV5-6 and TRBJ1-5, with a weak D call TRBD1 (5 bases). Germline CDR1 SGHDT, CDR2 YYEEEE. This CDR3 is built from 12 residues. Trimming removed 0 bases from V and 14 bases from J, with 12 bases in between. CDR3 nucleotide sequence: TGTGCCAGCAGCTTGGGGGGCAGTCGAGAGCATTTT. Residues: CASSLGGSREHF.

The chain recombines TRBV14 with TRBJ2-5; D unresolved. CDR3 length: 15 residues. Between the trimmed V and J ends, which lost 3 bases and 4 bases, there was a span of 15 bases. Germline-derived CDR1 and CDR2 are SGHDN and FVKESK. CDR3 nucleotides: TGTGCCAGCAGCCACGCTGGGAAAGAGCCAGAGACCCAGTACTTC. As protein: CASSHAGKEPETQYF.

V gene TRBV7-2 combines with J gene TRBJ2-4; tentatively, D is TRBD1 or TRBD2 (5 bases each). The J call is in doubt because the DNA end fits TRBJ2-7 better. Germline CDR1 and CDR2: SGHTA and FQGNSA. The CDR3 loop spans 14 amino acids. The CDR3 protein is CASSFPGTSYEQYF. DNA of the CDR3: TGTGCCAGCAGCTTCCCCGGGACCTCCTACGAGCAGTACTTC.

The chain employs TRBV2 and TRBJ2-1; 7 nucleotides align to TRBD1. This CDR3 has 18 residues. The germline V gene has CDR1 SNHLY and CDR2 FYNNEI. V was pared by 9 bases and J by 0 bases, with 17 bases of the junction left unmatched. The CDR3 DNA reads as TGTGCCAGGCCCGACAGGGCTAATAATATTAGCTCCTACAATGAGCAGTTCTTC. Translation: CARPDRANNISSYNEQFF.

V gene TRBV20-1 combines with J gene TRBJ2-3, with TRBD2 as a possible D gene (7 bases). Germline CDR1 reads DFQATT; CDR2 reads SNEGSKA (reference sequence). This CDR3 region has 12 residues. CDR3 bases: TGCAGACCTGGGGGGGCTTCAGATACGCAGTATTTT. Encoded protein: CRPGGASDTQYF.

The chain carries TRBV14 and TRBJ2-5, with D perhaps matching TRBD1 (6 bases). With the DNA end fitting TRBJ2-7 better, the J assignment may be wrong. CDR1 and CDR2 from the germline V gene are SGHDN and FVKESK. The length of the CDR3 is 14 residues. CDR3 nucleotides: TGTGCCAGCAGCCAGTTCCGGGACAAGGACGAGCAGTACTTC. It yields the protein CASSQFRDKDEQYF.